The 7 T cell receptor beta chains given below trace back to one sample, sequenced in a study of identifying expanded T cells in peripheral blood. Here immunoSEQ multiplex PCR was the method, and the copy in TCRdb shows in-frame clones only, minus some. The sample lists around 85,000 clones; more than 70% were seen once. Sequencing was performed on blood. These receptors were obtained from a person aged 18-70 years in good health.

CDR3 in DNA: TGTGCCAGCTCACCTCGGGACAGGGCGACTGAAGCTTTCTTT. It codes for CASSPRDRATEAFF. The J gene is TRBJ1-1, the V gene TRBV18, with 9 bases that match TRBD1. The V segment lost 3 bases and the J segment 5 bases; nucleotides outside the gene matches: 4. Germline V gene sequence: CDR1 KGHSH, CDR2 LQKENI. The CDR3 has 14 amino acids.

The chain combines TRBV27 with TRBJ1-1; D not certain. V dropped 5 bases and J dropped 1 base, with 11 bases sitting between them. CDR1 and CDR2 from the germline V gene are MNHEY and SMNVEV (reference sequence). The CDR3 spans 14 residues. The CDR3 DNA sequence: TGTGCCAGCAGTCCCGGGAGGGCGAACACTGAAGCTTTCTTT. This translates into CASSPGRANTEAFF.

The CDR3 DNA is TGCGCCAGCAGTGAGGGGTACAACGAGCAGTACTTC. Its protein product is CASSEGYNEQYF. This sequence joins TRBV10-1 and TRBJ2-7; D is unresolved. Germline V gene lookup returns CDR1 WNHNN and CDR2 SYGVQD (reference sequence). Trimming took off 2 bases at V and 5 bases at J, with 7 bases between the two ends. CDR3 length: 12 amino acids.

The chain is built from TRBV7-8 and TRBJ2-3, with D perhaps matching TRBD1 (6 bases). Germline V gene sequence: CDR1 SGHVS, CDR2 FQNEAQ. CDR3 length: 15 residues. The V end was cut by 0 bases, the J end by 1 base, with 8 bases between. CDR3 in amino acids: CASSLAGARTDTQYF. The CDR3 nucleotides read TGTGCCAGCAGCTTAGCGGGGGCCCGCACAGATACGCAGTATTTT.

V is TRBV7-2 and J is TRBJ2-7; 7 bases are a match to TRBD1. CDR1 is SGHTA, CDR2 FQGNSA, per germline. CDR3 size: 14 residues. Germline trimming cut 3 bases from V and 3 bases from J; bases unmatched to any gene: 5. In nucleotides, the CDR3 is TGTGCCAGCAGCTTGCGACAGGGAGACTACGAGCAGTACTTC. Translated, it gives CASSLRQGDYEQYF.

There are a few counts of this clone. This rearrangement joins TRBV10-3 to TRBJ2-5, with D perhaps matching TRBD1 (5 bases). The CDR3 spans 12 residues. Germline CDR1 is ENHRY and CDR2 is SYGVKD. V shed 6 bases and J shed 2 bases, with 7 bases lying between them. CDR3 sequence (DNA): TGTGCCATCAGCAGACAGCAAGAGACCCAGTACTTC. Amino acids: CAISRQQETQYF.

The CDR3: CASQDFTGTNNSPLHF. CDR3 sequence (DNA): TGTGCCAGCCAAGACTTCACCGGGACAAATAATTCACCCCTCCACTTT. V gene TRBV19 combines with J gene TRBJ1-6, with D perhaps TRBD1 (6 bases). The V gene's germline CDR1 is LNHDA and CDR2 SQIVND (reference sequence). Trimming took off 9 bases at V and 5 bases at J, with 20 bases between the two ends. The CDR3 is made up of 16 amino acids. The entire variable domain, with the rest obtained from reference TRBV19 and TRBJ1-6, is as follows: DGGITQSPKYLFRKEGQNVTLSCEQNLNHDAMYWYRQDPGQGLRLIYYSQIVNDFQKGDIAEGYSVSREKKESFPLTVTSAQKNPTAFYLCASQDFTGTNNSPLHFGNGTRLTVT.